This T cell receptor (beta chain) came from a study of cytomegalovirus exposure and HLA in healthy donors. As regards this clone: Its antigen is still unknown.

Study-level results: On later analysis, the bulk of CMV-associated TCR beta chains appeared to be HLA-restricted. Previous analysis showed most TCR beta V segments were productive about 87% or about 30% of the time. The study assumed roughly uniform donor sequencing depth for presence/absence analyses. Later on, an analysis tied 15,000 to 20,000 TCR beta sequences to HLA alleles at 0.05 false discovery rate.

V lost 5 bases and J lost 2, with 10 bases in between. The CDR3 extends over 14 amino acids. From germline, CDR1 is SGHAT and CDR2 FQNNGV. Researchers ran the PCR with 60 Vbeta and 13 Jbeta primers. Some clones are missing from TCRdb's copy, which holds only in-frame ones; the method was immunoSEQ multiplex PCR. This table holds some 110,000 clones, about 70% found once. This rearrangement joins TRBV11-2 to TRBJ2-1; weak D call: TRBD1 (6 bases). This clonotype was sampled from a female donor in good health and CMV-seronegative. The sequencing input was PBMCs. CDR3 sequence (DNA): TGTGCCAGCAGCCCCAAGGGGGCCTACAATGAGCAGTTCTTC. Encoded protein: CASSPKGAYNEQFF.